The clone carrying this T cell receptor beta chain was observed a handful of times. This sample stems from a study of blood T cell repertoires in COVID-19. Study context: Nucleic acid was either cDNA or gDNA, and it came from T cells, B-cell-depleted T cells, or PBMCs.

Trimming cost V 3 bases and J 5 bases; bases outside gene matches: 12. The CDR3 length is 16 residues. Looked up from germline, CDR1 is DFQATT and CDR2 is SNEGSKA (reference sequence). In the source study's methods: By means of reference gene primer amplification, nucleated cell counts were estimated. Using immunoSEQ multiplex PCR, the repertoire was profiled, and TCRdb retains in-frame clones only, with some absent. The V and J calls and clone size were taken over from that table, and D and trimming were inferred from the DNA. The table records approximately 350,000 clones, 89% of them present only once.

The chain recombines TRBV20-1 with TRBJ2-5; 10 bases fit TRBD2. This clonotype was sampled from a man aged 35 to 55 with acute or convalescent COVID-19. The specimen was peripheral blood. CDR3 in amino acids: CSASLIAGGSGETQYF. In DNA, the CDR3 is TGCAGTGCTAGTTTAATAGCGGGGGGATCGGGGGAGACCCAGTACTTC.